The source of this T cell receptor (beta chain) is a study of naive and memory T cell subsets (dated by TCRdb to 2017 to 2019). Describing the broader study: Sorted naive and memory T cell subsets from peripheral blood were analyzed in the study using a UMI-based, open-source pipeline for TCR alpha and beta sequencing. Complete agreement was observed between the functional CMV T cell responses and the IgG serology results. RNA was DNase-treated and reverse transcribed with TCR constant-region primers, mostly using SuperScript III.

In the case of this clonotype: Its antigen is unknown. Base qualities are not recorded, but no much larger clone differs from it by a single base.

Overall results and qualifications from the work: In both CD4 and CD8 cells, a rise in Gini index and a fall in Shannon and inverse Simpson diversity were observed from naive through CM, EM and EMRA. TCR abundance followed a power law whose exponent differed between naive and memory subsets but was consistent across the three individuals. Naive repertoires, especially CD8, contained a few larger clonotypes, possibly memory cells re-expressing CD45RA. Clonotypes were defined as single alpha or beta chain sequences, not paired alpha/beta receptors. Following error correction, more than 95% of naive TCR sequences occurred only once, which made naive abundance distributions much steeper than those of memory subsets. No ground truth was available to validate the repertoire findings for the naive and memory subsets. RNA-based TCR counts may be affected by expression changes linked to T cell activation and differentiation.

After removal of 3 bases from V and 4 bases from J, the junction retains 5 bases not matched to a gene. The CDR3 starts with the cysteine, ends with the phenylalanine, and has 14 residues. Just CDR3 DNA is preserved here, 42 bases in frame from base 1. Library preparation was by UMI-ligation and nested PCR. The beta constant-region primer consisted of an equimolar mixture of two oligonucleotides that together covered TRBC1 and TRBC2. The ligated cDNA went through four rounds of PCR with nested alpha and beta constant-region primers together with the SP2 primer. A single-stranded oligonucleotide containing the SP2 primer and a 12-nucleotide UMI was joined to the 3' end of the cDNA by T4 RNA ligase 1. The ligation reaction was kept at 16 degrees C for roughly 20-24 hours. PCR2 was usually performed as a SYBR Green qPCR and halted at a preset threshold so that over-amplification would not occur. Agencourt AMPure XP magnetic beads were used for all purifications after the first. Libraries were quantified by Qubit and checked on a TapeStation, with a main peak expected near 650 bp. The pooled libraries were sequenced on an Illumina MiSeq using v2 2x251 paired-end kits, which usually yielded roughly 0.85-2.1 million reads per sample. Each sample was pooled at around 4.2 nM, and roughly 5-7% PhiX was included to help cluster recognition. The paper's data handling went like this. Decombinator assigned V and J genes to Demultiplexor-processed FASTQ reads by tag matching, allowing a single base-pair mismatch. Collapsinator used UMIs to correct both sequencing errors and frequency errors arising from PCR heterogeneity. CDR3Translator translated TCRs and extracted CDR3s from the conserved cysteine to the FGXG phenylalanine, flagging non-productive sequences. Repertoires were subsampled to equal numbers of UMI-defined TCRs before Gini, Shannon entropy and inverse Simpson indices were calculated. Clonotype abundance distributions were fitted to a power law by maximum likelihood within the linear range. When run on a single naive CD8 sample, MIGEC and the pipeline yielded similar UMI counts, similar unique TCR numbers and similar clonal distributions. One analysis removed from the naive repertoire any naive TCRs that were also found in any memory subset from the same donor. A set of some 7,000 CMV-associated CDR3 sequences, compiled from VDJdb and a published dataset, was used to search the repertoires. The public reads were run again by TCRdb, first through fastp at Q25 and then through MiXCR, and only productive beta chains were kept. Each entry is one CDR3 protein sequence, shown with its most common DNA and genes. The V and J calls come from TCRdb's annotation, not from the publication. The sample table holds 98,000 or so distinct CDR3 sequences, of which about 14% were seen once. The biggest ten clones account for 2.8% of the sample.

TCR alpha and beta chain libraries were amplified separately from the second PCR step onward. Donor CMV status was determined by IFNgamma production from CD4+ T cells after overnight stimulation of fresh PBMCs with CMV viral lysate. Using Miltenyi beads, CD4 T cells were first positively selected, and CD8 T cells were then positively selected from the CD4-negative fraction. After staining for CD3, CD4, CD8, CD45RA, CD27 and a live/dead dye, cells were sorted on a BD Aria II into four subsets based on CD45RA and CD27. Blood came from a few healthy volunteers, each fractionated into CD4 and CD8 T cells and then into four differentiation subsets. Roughly 120 ml of peripheral blood was collected from each donor, and PBMC were isolated from the blood using Ficoll-Paque PLUS density-gradient centrifugation. Sorted cells were lysed in RLT buffer, and RNA was extracted with a Qiagen RNeasy kit and stored at -80°C.

This receptor was obtained from a human donor in good health. The rearranged chain carries TRBV12-3 or TRBV12-4 and TRBJ2-5; 7 central bases correspond to TRBD2. The specimen was naive CD8+ T cells from blood. The cell subset or site label for this specimen denotes: naive T cells, CD45RA high CD27+. This receptor carries the CDR3 CASSFGGRGETQYF. The sequence in DNA is TGTGCCAGCAGTTTTGGCGGGAGAGGAGAGACCCAGTACTTC.